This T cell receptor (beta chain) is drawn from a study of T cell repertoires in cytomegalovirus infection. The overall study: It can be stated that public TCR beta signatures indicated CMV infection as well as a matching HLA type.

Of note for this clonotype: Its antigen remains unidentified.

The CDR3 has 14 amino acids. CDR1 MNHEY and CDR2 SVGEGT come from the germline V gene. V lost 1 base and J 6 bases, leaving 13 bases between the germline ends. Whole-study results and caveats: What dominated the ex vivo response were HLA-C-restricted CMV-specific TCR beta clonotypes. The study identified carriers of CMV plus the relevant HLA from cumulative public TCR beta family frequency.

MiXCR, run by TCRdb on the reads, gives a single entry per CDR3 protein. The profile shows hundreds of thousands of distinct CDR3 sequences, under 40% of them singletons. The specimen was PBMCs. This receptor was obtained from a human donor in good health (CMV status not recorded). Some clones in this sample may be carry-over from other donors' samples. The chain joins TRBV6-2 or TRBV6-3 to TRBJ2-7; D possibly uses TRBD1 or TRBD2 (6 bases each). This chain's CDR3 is CASSYYPGAVEQYF. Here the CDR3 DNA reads TGTGCCAGCAGTTACTACCCGGGGGCCGTCGAGCAGTACTTC.